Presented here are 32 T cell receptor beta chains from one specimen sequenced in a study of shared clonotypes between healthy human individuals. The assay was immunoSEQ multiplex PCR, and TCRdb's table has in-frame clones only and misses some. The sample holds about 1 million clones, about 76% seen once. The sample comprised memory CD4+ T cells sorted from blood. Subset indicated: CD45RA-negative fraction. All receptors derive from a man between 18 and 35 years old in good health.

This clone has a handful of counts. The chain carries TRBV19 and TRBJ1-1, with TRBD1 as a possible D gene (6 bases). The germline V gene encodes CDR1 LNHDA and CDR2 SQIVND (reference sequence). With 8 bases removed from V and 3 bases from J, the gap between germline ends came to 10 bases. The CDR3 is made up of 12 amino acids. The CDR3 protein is CASRKGDTEAFF. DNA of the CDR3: TGTGCCAGTCGTAAGGGGGACACTGAAGCTTTCTTT.

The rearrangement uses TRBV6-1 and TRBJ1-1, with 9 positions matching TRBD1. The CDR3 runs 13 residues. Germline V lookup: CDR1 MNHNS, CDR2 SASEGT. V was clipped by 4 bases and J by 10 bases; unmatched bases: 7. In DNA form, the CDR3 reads TGTGCCAGCAGTGGGCGGACAGGGGCGAGAGCTTTCTTT. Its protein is CASSGRTGARAFF.

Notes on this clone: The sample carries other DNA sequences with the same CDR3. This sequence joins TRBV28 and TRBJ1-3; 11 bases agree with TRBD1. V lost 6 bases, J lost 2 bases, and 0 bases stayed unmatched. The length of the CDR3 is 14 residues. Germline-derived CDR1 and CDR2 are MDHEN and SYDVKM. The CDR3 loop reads CASRDRGPGNTIYF. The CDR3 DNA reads TGTGCCAGCAGGGACAGGGGGCCTGGAAACACCATATATTTT. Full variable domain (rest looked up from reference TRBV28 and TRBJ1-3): DVKVTQSSRYLVKRTGEKVFLECVQDMDHENMFWYRQDPGLGLRLIYFSYDVKMKEKGDIPEGYSVSREKKERFSLILESASTNQTSMYLCASRDRGPGNTIYFGEGSWLTVV.

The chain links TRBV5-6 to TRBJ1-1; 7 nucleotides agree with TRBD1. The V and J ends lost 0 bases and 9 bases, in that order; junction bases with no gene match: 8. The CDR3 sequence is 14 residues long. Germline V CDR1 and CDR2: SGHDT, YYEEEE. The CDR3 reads CASSLGFGGGQAFF. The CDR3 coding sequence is TGTGCCAGCAGCTTGGGGTTTGGAGGGGGCCAAGCTTTCTTT.

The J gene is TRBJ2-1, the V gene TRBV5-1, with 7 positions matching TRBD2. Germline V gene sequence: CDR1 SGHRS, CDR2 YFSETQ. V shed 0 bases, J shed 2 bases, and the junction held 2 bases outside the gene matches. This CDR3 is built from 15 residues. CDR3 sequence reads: CASSLDGGAYNEQFF. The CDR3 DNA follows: TGCGCCAGCAGCTTGGATGGGGGGGCCTACAATGAGCAGTTCTTC.

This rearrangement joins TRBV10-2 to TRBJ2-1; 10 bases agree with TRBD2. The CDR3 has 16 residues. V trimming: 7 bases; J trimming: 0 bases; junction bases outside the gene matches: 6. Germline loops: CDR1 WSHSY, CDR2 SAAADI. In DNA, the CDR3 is TGCGCCAGCATTCCTAGCGGGGGCGCCTCCTACAATGAGCAGTTCTTC. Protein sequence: CASIPSGGASYNEQFF.

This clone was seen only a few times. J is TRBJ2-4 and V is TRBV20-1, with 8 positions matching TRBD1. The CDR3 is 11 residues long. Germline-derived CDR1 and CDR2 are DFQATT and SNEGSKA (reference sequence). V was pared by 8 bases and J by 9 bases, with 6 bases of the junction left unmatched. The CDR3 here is CSQGASVIQYF. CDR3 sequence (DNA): TGCAGTCAGGGGGCTAGCGTCATTCAGTACTTC.

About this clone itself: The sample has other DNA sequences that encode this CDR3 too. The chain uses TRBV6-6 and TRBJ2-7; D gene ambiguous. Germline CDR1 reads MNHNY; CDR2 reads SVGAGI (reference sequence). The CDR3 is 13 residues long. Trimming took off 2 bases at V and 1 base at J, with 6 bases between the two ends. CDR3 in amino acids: CASSYQGSYEQYF. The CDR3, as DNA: TGTGCCAGCAGTTACCAAGGGTCCTACGAGCAGTACTTC.

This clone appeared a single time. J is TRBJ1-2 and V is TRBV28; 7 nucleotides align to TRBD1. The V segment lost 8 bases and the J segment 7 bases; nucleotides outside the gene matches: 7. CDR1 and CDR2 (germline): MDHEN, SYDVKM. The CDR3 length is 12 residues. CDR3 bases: TGTGCCAGCGAGACAGGGCCTTCTGGCTACACCTTC. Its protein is CASETGPSGYTF.

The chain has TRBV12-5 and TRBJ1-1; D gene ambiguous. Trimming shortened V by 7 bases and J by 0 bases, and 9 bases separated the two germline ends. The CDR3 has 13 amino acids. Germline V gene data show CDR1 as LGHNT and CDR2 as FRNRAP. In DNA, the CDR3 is TGTGCTAGTGCCGCCGAGATGAACACTGAAGCTTTCTTT. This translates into CASAAEMNTEAFF.

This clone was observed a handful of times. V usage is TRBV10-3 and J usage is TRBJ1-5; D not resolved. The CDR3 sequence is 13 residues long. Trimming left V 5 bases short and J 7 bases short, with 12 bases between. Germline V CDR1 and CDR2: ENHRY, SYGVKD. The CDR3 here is CAISNEGGQPQHF. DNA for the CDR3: TGTGCCATCAGTAACGAGGGTGGACAGCCCCAGCATTTT.

The CDR3 DNA follows: TGTGCCAGCAGTTCCACAGGGGTGGCGAATGAGCAGTACTTC. Translation gives CASSSTGVANEQYF. The chain couples TRBV28 to TRBJ2-7; 7 nucleotides line up with TRBD1. Germline-derived CDR1 and CDR2 are MDHEN and SYDVKM. V shed 4 bases and J 7 bases; nucleotides not matched to a gene: 10. The length of the CDR3 is 14 residues.

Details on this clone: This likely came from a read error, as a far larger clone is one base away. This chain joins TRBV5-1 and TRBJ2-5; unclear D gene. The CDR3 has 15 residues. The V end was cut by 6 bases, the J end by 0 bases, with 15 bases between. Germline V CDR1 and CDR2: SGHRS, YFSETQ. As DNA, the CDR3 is TGCGCCAGCACCAACCTGGGCACGTACCAAGAGACCCAGTACTTC. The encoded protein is CASTNLGTYQETQYF.

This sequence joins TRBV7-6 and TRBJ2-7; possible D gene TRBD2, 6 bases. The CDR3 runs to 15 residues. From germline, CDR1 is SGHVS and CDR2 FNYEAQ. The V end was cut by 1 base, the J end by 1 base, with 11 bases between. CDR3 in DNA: TGTGCCAGCAGCTTAGGGGCGGCGGGATCCTACGAGCAGTACTTC. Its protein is CASSLGAAGSYEQYF.

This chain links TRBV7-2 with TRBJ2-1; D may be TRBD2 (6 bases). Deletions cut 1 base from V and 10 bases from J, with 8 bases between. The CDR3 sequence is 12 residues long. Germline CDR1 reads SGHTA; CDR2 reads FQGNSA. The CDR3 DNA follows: TGTGCCAGCAGCTTAGGGGCGGGAGAGCAGTTCTTC. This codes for CASSLGAGEQFF.

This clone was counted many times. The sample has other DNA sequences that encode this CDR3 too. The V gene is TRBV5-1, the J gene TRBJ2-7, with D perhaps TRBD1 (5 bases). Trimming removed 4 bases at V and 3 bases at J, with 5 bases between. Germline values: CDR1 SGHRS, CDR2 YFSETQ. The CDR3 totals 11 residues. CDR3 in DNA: TGCGCCAGCAGCGACAGCTACGAGCAGTACTTC. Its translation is CASSDSYEQYF.

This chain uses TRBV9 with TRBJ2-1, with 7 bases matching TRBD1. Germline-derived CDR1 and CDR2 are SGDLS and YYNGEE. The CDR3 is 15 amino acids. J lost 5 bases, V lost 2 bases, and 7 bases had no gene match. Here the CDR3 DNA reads TGTGCCAGCAGCGTCGGGACAGCCCTACACAATGAGCAGTTCTTC. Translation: CASSVGTALHNEQFF.

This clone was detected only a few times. CDR3 coding DNA: TGTGCCAGCAGTTTCTTCACTGAAGCTTTCTTT. Encoded protein: CASSFFTEAFF. The chain is built from TRBV28 and TRBJ1-1, with D unclear. Germline lookup yields CDR1 MDHEN and CDR2 SYDVKM. V was pared by 3 bases and J by 4 bases, with 3 bases between. CDR3 length equals 11 residues.

As DNA, the CDR3 is TGTGCCAGCAGTCCCCGAGCCGGGACAGTGGACGGGGAGCTGTTTTTT. It specifies CASSPRAGTVDGELFF. V gene TRBV2 combines with J gene TRBJ2-2; 7 bases line up with TRBD1. The CDR3 contains 16 residues. Germline trimming cut 5 bases from V and 7 bases from J; bases unmatched to any gene: 13. The V gene's germline CDR1 is SNHLY and CDR2 FYNNEI.

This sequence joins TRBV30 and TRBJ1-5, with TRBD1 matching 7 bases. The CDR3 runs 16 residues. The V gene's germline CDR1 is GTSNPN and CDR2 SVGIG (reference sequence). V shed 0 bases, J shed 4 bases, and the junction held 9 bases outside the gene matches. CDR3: CAWSVGWWDSNQPQHF. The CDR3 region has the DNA TGTGCCTGGAGTGTAGGGTGGTGGGACAGTAATCAGCCCCAGCATTTT.

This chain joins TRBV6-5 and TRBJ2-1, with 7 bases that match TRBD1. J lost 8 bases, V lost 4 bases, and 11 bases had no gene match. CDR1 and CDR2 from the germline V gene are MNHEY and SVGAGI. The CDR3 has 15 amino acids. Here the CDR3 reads CASSLNRGQGHEQFF. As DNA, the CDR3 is TGTGCCAGCAGTTTAAACAGGGGCCAGGGGCATGAGCAGTTCTTC.

CDR3 region: CASSDRSGRRSETQYF. The DNA for the CDR3 is TGTGCCAGCAGTGACCGAAGCGGGAGGAGGTCAGAGACCCAGTACTTC. The chain combines TRBV2 with TRBJ2-5; 9 bases fit TRBD2. Germline CDR1 SNHLY, CDR2 FYNNEI. V lost 3 bases and J lost 4; bases outside the gene matches: 9. The CDR3 consists of 16 residues.

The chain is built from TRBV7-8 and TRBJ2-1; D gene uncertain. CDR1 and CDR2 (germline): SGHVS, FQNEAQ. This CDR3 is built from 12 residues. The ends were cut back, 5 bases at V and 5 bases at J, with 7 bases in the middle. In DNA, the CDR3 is TGTGCCAGCAGCCTATCGGACAATGAGCAGTTCTTC. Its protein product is CASSLSDNEQFF.

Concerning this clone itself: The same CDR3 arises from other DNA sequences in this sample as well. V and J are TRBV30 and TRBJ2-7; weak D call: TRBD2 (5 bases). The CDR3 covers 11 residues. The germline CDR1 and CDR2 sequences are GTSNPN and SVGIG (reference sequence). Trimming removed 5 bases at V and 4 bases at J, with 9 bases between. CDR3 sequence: CAWGPGYEQYF. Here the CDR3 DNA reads TGTGCCTGGGGCCCGGGGTACGAGCAGTACTTC.

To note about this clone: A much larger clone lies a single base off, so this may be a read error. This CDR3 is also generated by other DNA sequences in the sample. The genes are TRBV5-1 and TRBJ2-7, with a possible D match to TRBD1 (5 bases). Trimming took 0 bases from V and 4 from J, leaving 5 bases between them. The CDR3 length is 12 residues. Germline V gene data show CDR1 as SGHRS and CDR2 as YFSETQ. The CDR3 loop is CASSLDRYEQYF. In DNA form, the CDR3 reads TGCGCCAGCAGCTTGGACAGGTACGAGCAGTACTTC.

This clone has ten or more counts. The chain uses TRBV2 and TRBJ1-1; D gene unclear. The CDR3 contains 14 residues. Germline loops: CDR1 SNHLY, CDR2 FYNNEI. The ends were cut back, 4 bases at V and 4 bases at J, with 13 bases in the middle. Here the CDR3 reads CASSAKGGTTEAFF. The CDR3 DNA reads TGTGCCAGCAGTGCGAAGGGAGGTACCACTGAAGCTTTCTTT.

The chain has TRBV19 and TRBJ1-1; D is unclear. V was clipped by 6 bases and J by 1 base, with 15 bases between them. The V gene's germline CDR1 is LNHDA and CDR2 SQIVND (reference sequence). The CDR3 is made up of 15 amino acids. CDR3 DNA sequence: TGTGCCAGTAGGATGAATCCGGGAGGGAACACTGAAGCTTTCTTT. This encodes CASRMNPGGNTEAFF. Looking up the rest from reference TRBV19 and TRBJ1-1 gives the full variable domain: DGGITQSPKYLFRKEGQNVTLSCEQNLNHDAMYWYRQDPGQGLRLIYYSQIVNDFQKGDIAEGYSVSREKKESFPLTVTSAQKNPTAFYLCASRMNPGGNTEAFFGQGTRLTVV.

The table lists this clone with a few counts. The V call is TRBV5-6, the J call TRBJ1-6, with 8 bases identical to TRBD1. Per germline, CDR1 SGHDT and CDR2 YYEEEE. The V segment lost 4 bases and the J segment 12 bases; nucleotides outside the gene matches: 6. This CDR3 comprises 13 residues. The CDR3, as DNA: TGTGCCAGCAGCGGGACAGGTTGGGAACCCCTCCACTTT. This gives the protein CASSGTGWEPLHF.

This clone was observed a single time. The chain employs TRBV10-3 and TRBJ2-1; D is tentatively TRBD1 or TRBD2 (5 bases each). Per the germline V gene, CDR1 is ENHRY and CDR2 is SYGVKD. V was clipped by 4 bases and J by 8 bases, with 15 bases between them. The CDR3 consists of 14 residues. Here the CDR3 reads CAISGTVPGHEQFF. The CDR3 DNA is TGTGCCATCAGTGGAACAGTTCCGGGGCATGAGCAGTTCTTC.

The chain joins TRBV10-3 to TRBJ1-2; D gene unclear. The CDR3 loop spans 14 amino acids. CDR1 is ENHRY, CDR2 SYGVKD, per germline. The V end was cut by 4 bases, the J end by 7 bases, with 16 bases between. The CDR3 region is CAISVGFSLGGYTF. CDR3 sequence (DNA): TGTGCCATCAGTGTGGGGTTTAGTCTGGGTGGCTACACCTTC.

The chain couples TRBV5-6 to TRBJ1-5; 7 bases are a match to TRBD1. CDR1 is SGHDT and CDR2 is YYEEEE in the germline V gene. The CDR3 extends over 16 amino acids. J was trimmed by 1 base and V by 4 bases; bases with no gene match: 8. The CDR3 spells CASSVGTAKSNQPQHF. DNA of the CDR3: TGTGCCAGCAGCGTTGGGACAGCAAAGAGCAATCAGCCCCAGCATTTT.

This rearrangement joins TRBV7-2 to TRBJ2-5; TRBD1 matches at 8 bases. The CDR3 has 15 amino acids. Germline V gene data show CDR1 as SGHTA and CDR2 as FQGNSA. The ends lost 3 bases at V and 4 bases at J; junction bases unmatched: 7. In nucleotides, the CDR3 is TGTGCCAGCAGCTTTCAGGGGGCGCGTGTAGAGACCCAGTACTTC. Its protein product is CASSFQGARVETQYF. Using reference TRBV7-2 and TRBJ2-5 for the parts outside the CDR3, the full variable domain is GAGVSQSPSNKVTEKGKDVELRCDPISGHTALYWYRQSLGQGLEFLIYFQGNSAPDKSGLPSDRFSAERTGGSVSTLTIQRTQQEDSAVYLCASSFQGARVETQYFGPGTRLLVL.